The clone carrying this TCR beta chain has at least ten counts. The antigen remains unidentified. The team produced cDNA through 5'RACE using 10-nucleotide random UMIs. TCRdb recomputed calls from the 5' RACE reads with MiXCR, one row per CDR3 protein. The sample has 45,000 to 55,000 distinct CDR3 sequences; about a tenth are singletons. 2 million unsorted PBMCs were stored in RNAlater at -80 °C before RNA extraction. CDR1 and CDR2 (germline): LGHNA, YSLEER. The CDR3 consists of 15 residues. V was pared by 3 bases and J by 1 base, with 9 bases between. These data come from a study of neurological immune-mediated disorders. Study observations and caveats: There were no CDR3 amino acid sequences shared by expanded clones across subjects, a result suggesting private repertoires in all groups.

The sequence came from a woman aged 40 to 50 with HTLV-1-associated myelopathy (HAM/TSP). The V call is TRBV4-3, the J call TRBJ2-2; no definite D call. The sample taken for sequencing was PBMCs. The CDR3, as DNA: TGCGCCAGCAGCCAGTGGGCCGGGAACACCGGGGAGCTGTTTTTT. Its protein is CASSQWAGNTGELFF.